This entry is about one T cell receptor (beta chain). Its antigen is currently unknown. TCRdb recomputed calls from the reads with MiXCR, one row per CDR3 protein. The sample has hundreds of thousands of distinct CDR3 sequences; roughly a third are singletons. This sample was included in a study of T cell repertoires in cytomegalovirus infection. As for the study in general: In the study, CMV epitopes included recently identified HLA-C-restricted and well-studied HLA-B-restricted ones. CMV infection plus the matching HLA type was flagged by public TCR beta signatures.

CDR1 and CDR2 from the germline V gene are MDHEN and SYDVKM. The CDR3 is 14 amino acids. The V gene lost 10 bases and the J gene lost 5 bases, with 17 bases spanning the gap. General observations from the study: What dominated the ex vivo response were HLA-C-restricted CMV-specific TCR beta clonotypes. Cumulated frequencies of public TCR beta families served to identify carriers of CMV plus the relevant HLA.

This clonotype originated in a human donor in good health (CMV status not recorded). Some clones in this sample may be carry-over from other donors' samples. The sample consisted of cultured PBMCs, taken from culture after CMV antigen stimulation. This chain uses TRBV28 with TRBJ2-2, with no clear D. The CDR3 protein is CANSPEFGTGELFF. CDR3 nucleotide sequence: TGTGCCAACAGCCCGGAATTCGGTACCGGGGAGCTGTTTTTT.